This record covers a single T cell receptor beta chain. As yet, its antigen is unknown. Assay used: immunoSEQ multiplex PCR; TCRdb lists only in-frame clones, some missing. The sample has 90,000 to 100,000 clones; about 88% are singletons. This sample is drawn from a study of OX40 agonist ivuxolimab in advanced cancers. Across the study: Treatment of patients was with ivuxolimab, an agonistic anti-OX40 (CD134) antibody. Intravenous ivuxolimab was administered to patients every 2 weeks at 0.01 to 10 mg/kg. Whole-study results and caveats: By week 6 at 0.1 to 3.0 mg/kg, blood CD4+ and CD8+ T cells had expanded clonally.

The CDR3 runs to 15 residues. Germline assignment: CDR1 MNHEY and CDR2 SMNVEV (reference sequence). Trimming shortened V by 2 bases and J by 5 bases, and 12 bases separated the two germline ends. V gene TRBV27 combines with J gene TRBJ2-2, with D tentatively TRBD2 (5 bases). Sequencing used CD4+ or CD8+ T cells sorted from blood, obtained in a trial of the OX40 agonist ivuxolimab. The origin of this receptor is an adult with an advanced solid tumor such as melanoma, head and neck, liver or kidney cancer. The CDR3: CASSLAGSGTGELFF. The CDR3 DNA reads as TGTGCCAGCAGTTTAGCCGGGTCGGGAACCGGGGAGCTGTTTTTT.